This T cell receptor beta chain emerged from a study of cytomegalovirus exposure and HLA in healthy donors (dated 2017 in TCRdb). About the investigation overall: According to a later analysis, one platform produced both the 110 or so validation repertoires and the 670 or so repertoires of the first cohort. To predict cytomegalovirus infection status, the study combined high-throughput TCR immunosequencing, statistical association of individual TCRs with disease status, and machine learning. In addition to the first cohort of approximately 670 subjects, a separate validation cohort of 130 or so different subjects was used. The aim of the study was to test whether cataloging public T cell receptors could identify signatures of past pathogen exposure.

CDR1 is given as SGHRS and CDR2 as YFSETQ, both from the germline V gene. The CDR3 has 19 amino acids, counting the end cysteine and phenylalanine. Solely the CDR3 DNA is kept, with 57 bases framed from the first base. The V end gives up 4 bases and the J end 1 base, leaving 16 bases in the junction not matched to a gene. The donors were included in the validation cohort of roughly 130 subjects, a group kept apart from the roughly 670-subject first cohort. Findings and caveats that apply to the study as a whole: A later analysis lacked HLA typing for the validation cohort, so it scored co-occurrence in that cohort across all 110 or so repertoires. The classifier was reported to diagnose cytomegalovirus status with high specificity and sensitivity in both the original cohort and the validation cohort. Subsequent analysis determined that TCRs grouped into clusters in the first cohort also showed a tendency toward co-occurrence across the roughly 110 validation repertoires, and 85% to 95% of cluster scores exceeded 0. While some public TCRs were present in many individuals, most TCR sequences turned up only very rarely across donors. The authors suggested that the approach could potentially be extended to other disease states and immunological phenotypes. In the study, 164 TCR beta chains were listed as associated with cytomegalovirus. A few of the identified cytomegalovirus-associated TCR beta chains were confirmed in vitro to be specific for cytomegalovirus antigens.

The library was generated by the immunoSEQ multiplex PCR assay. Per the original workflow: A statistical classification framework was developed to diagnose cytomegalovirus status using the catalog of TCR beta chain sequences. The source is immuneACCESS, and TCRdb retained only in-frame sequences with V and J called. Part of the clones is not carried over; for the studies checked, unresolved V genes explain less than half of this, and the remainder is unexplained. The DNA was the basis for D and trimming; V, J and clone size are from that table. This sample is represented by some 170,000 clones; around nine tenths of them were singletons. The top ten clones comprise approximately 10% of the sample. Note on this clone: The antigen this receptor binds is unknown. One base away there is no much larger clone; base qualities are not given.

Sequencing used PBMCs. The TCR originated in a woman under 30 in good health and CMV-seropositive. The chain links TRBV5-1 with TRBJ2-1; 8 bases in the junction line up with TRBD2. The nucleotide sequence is TGCGCCAGCAGCATACCGGGACTAGGGAATATAGGGTCCTACAATGAGCAGTTCTTC. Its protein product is CASSIPGLGNIGSYNEQFF.